These 20 T cell receptor beta chains came from one sample sequenced in a study of T-cell reconstitution after alpha-beta-depleted transplantation in children. During its preparation, the TCRbeta library received unique molecular identifiers. TCRdb called the PCR reads again in MiXCR, with one record for every CDR3 protein. The data contain around 140,000 distinct CDR3 sequences, 8% to 10% of them singletons. Sequences were derived from PBMCs, mostly from graft donor cells, sampled 180 days after TCRalphabeta/CD19-depleted stem cell transplant. The source of these receptors is a female patient aged 2 to 10 who had a stem cell transplant for congenital amegakaryocytic thrombocytopenia, so the T cells may come from the graft donor.

This clonotype was found many times. V usage is TRBV20-1 and J usage is TRBJ2-1, with 11 bases fitting TRBD2. The ends lost 3 bases at V and 2 bases at J; junction bases unmatched: 9. Germline V lookup: CDR1 DFQATT, CDR2 SNEGSKA (reference sequence). The CDR3 sequence is 17 residues long. CDR3 DNA: TGCAGTGCTAGGCTGCCGGGACTAGCGGTAACCTACAATGAGCAGTTCTTC. This encodes CSARLPGLAVTYNEQFF.

This clonotype was observed a few times. J is TRBJ2-1 and V is TRBV7-8, with D maybe TRBD2 (6 bases). CDR1 SGHVS and CDR2 FQNEAQ come from the germline V gene. Trimming took 5 bases from V and 15 from J, leaving 26 bases between them. The CDR3 consists of 15 residues. The CDR3, as DNA: TGTGCCAGCAGCCCAACTACGGGACTCCATCTGGTCCGGTTCTTC. Protein: CASSPTTGLHLVRFF.

The rearrangement uses TRBV20-1 and TRBJ2-3; D not resolved. Germline loops: CDR1 DFQATT, CDR2 SNEGSKA (reference sequence). This CDR3 has 12 amino acids. Trimming pared 0 bases from V and 11 bases from J, leaving 12 bases between. The CDR3 loop is CSARDSPFRQYF. CDR3 coding DNA: TGCAGTGCTAGAGATTCCCCTTTCAGGCAGTATTTT.

This clonotype was seen a handful of times. The chain recombines TRBV5-1 with TRBJ2-3; no reliable D call. The CDR3 extends over 13 amino acids. CDR1 and CDR2 (germline): SGHRS, YFSETQ. Trimming removed 2 bases from V and 4 bases from J, with 8 bases in between. The CDR3 here is CASSLGNPDTQYF. The CDR3 DNA reads as TGCGCCAGCAGCTTAGGCAATCCAGATACGCAGTATTTT.

The chain is built from TRBV7-3 and TRBJ2-1; 9 positions agree with TRBD2. In germline, CDR1 is SGHTA, CDR2 FQGTGA. V lost 5 bases and J lost 6; bases outside the gene matches: 11. The CDR3 covers 16 residues. The CDR3 nucleotides are TGTGCCAGCAGCACCTCGATAGCGGGAGTCCCCAATGAGCAGTTCTTC. This gives the protein CASSTSIAGVPNEQFF.

This clonotype was found many times. The chain carries TRBV27 and TRBJ2-7; 12 bases agree with TRBD1. V shed 5 bases, J shed 7 bases, and the junction held 6 bases outside the gene matches. Germline CDR1 is MNHEY and CDR2 is SMNVEV (reference sequence). The CDR3 loop spans 14 amino acids. The CDR3 loop is CASSIGTGGREQYF. CDR3 in DNA: TGTGCCAGCAGTATAGGGACAGGGGGCCGGGAGCAGTACTTC.

The rearrangement joins TRBV29-1 to TRBJ1-2; 7 nucleotides align to TRBD1. Per the germline V gene, CDR1 is SQVTM and CDR2 is ANQGSEA. V gave up 3 bases and J gave up 2 bases; unmatched junction bases: 6. The length of the CDR3 is 14 residues. CDR3 sequence reads: CSVDPGQLNYGYTF. The CDR3, as DNA: TGCAGCGTTGACCCGGGACAGCTGAACTATGGCTACACCTTC.

This clonotype was counted many times. This sequence joins TRBV6-5 and TRBJ1-2; TRBD1 is a possible D gene (6 bases). V was pared by 2 bases and J by 8 bases, with 15 bases between. Per the germline V gene, CDR1 is MNHEY and CDR2 is SVGAGI. The CDR3 sequence is 14 residues long. Here the CDR3 reads CASSYVRGAHGYTF. CDR3 DNA sequence: TGTGCCAGCAGTTACGTTCGGGGGGCCCACGGCTACACCTTC.

This clonotype was recorded many times. The chain combines TRBV6-5 with TRBJ1-5; D unclear. Germline lookup yields CDR1 MNHEY and CDR2 SVGAGI. The V end was cut by 4 bases, the J end by 5 bases, with 15 bases between. The CDR3 spans 15 residues. The CDR3 DNA follows: TGTGCCAGCAGTTCGGGCCCGGGGAGGGATCAGCCCCAGCATTTT. Encoded protein: CASSSGPGRDQPQHF.

This clonotype appeared many times. V gene TRBV7-8 combines with J gene TRBJ2-7, with a weak D call TRBD2 (5 bases). V lost 5 bases and J 6 bases, leaving 17 bases between the germline ends. In germline, CDR1 is SGHVS, CDR2 FQNEAQ. The CDR3 spans 14 residues. DNA for the CDR3: TGTGCCAGCAGCCCCTCCAGGACCCGGGGCGAGCAGTACTTC. Amino acids: CASSPSRTRGEQYF. Together with reference TRBV7-8 and TRBJ2-7, the CDR3 gives the full variable domain: GAGVSQSPRYKVAKRGQDVALRCDPISGHVSLFWYQQALGQGPEFLTYFQNEAQLDKSGLPSDRFFAERPEGSVSTLKIQRTQQEDSAVYLCASSPSRTRGEQYFGPGTRLTVT.

Relative to its sample, this clonotype is medium-sized. The rearrangement uses TRBV5-6 and TRBJ2-7; D gene unclear. Germline V lookup: CDR1 SGHDT, CDR2 YYEEEE. CDR3 length equals 16 residues. V was pared by 0 bases and J by 0 bases, with 13 bases between. CDR3 bases: TGTGCCAGCAGCTTGGTGGGTAACGGGCTCTCCTACGAGCAGTACTTC. It translates to CASSLVGNGLSYEQYF.

This clonotype was counted at least ten times. CDR3 protein: CASSTKDRQAFF. The CDR3 coding sequence is TGTGCCAGCTCCACCAAGGACAGGCAAGCTTTCTTT. The chain is built from TRBV18 and TRBJ1-1; TRBD1 matches at 7 bases. Trimming removed 6 bases from V and 9 bases from J; junction bases left unmatched: 7. The V gene's germline CDR1 is KGHSH and CDR2 LQKENI. There are 12 residues in the CDR3. Drawing the rest from reference TRBV18 and TRBJ1-1, the complete variable domain is NAGVMQNPRHLVRRRGQEARLRCSPMKGHSHVYWYRQLPEEGLKFMVYLQKENIIDESGMPKERFSAEFPKEGPSILRIQQVVRGDSAAYFCASSTKDRQAFFGQGTRLTVV.

Worth noting for this clonotype: Possible read error: a much larger clone is one base away. V is TRBV11-2 and J is TRBJ2-4, with D unresolved. CDR1 is SGHAT, CDR2 FQNNGV, per germline. This CDR3 contains 11 residues. In nucleotides, the CDR3 is TGTGCCAGCAGCTCCCAAAACAGTCAGTACTTC. Translated: CASSSQNSQYF.

This clonotype occurred many times. The CDR3 DNA reads TGTGCCAGCAGTTTCCCGGCCCTCGCAGATACGCAGTATTTT. Translated: CASSFPALADTQYF. V and J are TRBV28 and TRBJ2-3; unclear D gene. The germline V gene encodes CDR1 MDHEN and CDR2 SYDVKM. The CDR3 runs to 14 residues. The V end lost 3 bases, the J end lost 4 bases, and 11 bases lay between the germline ends.

This clonotype has a count of ten or more. V is TRBV29-1 and J is TRBJ2-1, with unresolved D. Trimming removed 4 bases from V and 4 bases from J, with 8 bases in between. Germline V gene data show CDR1 as SQVTM and CDR2 as ANQGSEA. The CDR3 loop spans 12 amino acids. The CDR3 sequence: CSVGRIYNEQFF. CDR3 in DNA: TGCAGCGTTGGTCGGATTTACAATGAGCAGTTCTTC.

This chain uses TRBV4-2 with TRBJ2-1; 8 nucleotides align to TRBD2. The CDR3 is 17 amino acids. CDR1 LGHNA and CDR2 YNFKEQ come from the germline V gene. The V and J ends lost 1 base and 4 bases, in that order; junction bases with no gene match: 9. The DNA for the CDR3 is TGTGCCAGCAGCCAAGTAAACCGGGGGGGCAGGTACAATGAGCAGTTCTTC. It codes for CASSQVNRGGRYNEQFF.

In its sample, this clonotype was seen many times. The chain employs TRBV20-1 and TRBJ1-4; D is perhaps TRBD1 (6 bases). Trimming took off 7 bases at V and 5 bases at J, with 11 bases between the two ends. Germline V CDR1 and CDR2: DFQATT, SNEGSKA (reference sequence). The CDR3 spans 12 residues. The CDR3 DNA reads as TGCAGTGTTTCTGACAGGAATGAAAAACTGTTTTTT. Translation: CSVSDRNEKLFF.

The rearrangement joins TRBV5-1 to TRBJ2-1, with D tentatively TRBD2 (6 bases). The germline gives CDR1 SGHRS, CDR2 YFSETQ. The CDR3 contains 14 residues. Trimming cost V 9 bases and J 5 bases, with 18 bases left between them. CDR3 bases: TGCGCCAACCCCCTGGGGCGGGAACACAATGAGCAGTTCTTC. Translation: CANPLGREHNEQFF.

Many counts were recorded for this clonotype. The chain is built from TRBV5-1 and TRBJ2-1; D is ambiguous. V lost 0 bases to trimming and J lost 4 bases, with 17 bases between them. CDR1 and CDR2 from the germline V gene are SGHRS and YFSETQ. The CDR3 contains 17 residues. CDR3 loop: CASSLALSPIQYNEQFF. As DNA, the CDR3 is TGCGCCAGCAGCTTGGCGCTTTCCCCAATACAATACAATGAGCAGTTCTTC.

The V and J genes are TRBV29-1 and TRBJ2-1, with 7 bases lining up with TRBD2. Germline CDR1 is SQVTM and CDR2 is ANQGSEA. CDR3 length equals 15 residues. V lost 4 bases, J lost 9 bases, and 15 bases stayed unmatched. CDR3 bases: TGCAGCGTTGTCACTGGCGGGAGTGGTTTGGGTGAGCAGTTCTTC. It is translated as CSVVTGGSGLGEQFF.